This T cell receptor beta chain originates from a study of CD8+ T cells in alopecia areata. Study-wide context: Each day, treated patients took oral tofacitinib twice, at 5 to 10 mg per dose.

The CDR3 runs 17 residues. J was trimmed by 3 bases and V by 3 bases; bases with no gene match: 13. Germline V gives CDR1 MNHEY, CDR2 SMNVEV (reference sequence). Sequencing used cDNA as its template, made by extracting RNA and reverse transcribing it. TCRdb keeps only in-frame clones here, not all; method: immunoSEQ multiplex PCR. The table has roughly 75,000 clones, about three fifths seen once. The receptor was derived from a human donor with alopecia areata. The chain couples TRBV27 to TRBJ1-1; TRBD1 matches at 7 bases. Sample: CD8+ T cells sorted from blood, taken at week 0. The CDR3 spells CASSFSPRQGTHTEAFF. The DNA for the CDR3 is TGTGCCAGCAGTTTCTCCCCCCGACAGGGCACGCACACTGAAGCTTTCTTT.